What follows describes a single T cell receptor beta chain. Its matching antigen is unknown. V lost 0 bases to trimming and J lost 2 bases; unmatched junction nucleotides: 3. The CDR3 loop spans 16 amino acids. Germline V gives CDR1 SGHTA, CDR2 FQGNSA. The entry originates in a study of T cell responses to AZD1222 COVID-19 vaccine. Whole-study findings and limits: Clonal diversity was possibly underestimated, and white British individuals and females predominated among donors. Repertoires were sampled only after the peak T cell response. A reported finding is that nearly half of spike-specific TCRs target unmutated variant regions. CD4 TCRs covered the whole spike, strongest at regions 160-218 and 743-854.

The data were produced by immunoSEQ multiplex PCR, yet TCRdb's version contains in-frame clones alone and is incomplete. Among about 86,000 clones listed, roughly 89% were seen once. The source of this sequence is an adult in good health. The sequences come from peripheral blood, collected on day 0 of AZD1222 vaccination. The chain uses TRBV7-2 and TRBJ2-7; TRBD2 matches at 11 bases. The CDR3 loop is CASSLATSGTAYEQYF. The CDR3 nucleotides are TGTGCCAGCAGCTTAGCGACTAGCGGGACCGCCTACGAGCAGTACTTC.